These 12 T cell receptor beta chains came from one sample sequenced in a study of T cell clonality in common variable immunodeficiency. Libraries were prepared by immunoSEQ multiplex PCR; TCRdb keeps only in-frame clonotypes and omits some of them. The specimen has roughly 55,000 clones, none found just once. The source material was peripheral blood mononuclear cells. The source of these receptors is a person aged 18 to 75 in good health.

By frequency in the sample, this clone is medium-sized. With the read ending 3 residues before the CDR3 end, the germline J gene is used to fill in that end. V is TRBV20-1 and J is TRBJ2-7; D may be TRBD1 or TRBD2 (6 bases each). The CDR3 contains 13 residues. The V and J ends lost 3 bases and 2 bases respectively, with 11 bases between them. Per the germline V gene, CDR1 is DFQATT and CDR2 is SNEGSKA (reference sequence). This CDR3 is CSAREGEPYEQYF. CDR3 DNA (partial): TGCAGTGCTAGGGAGGGGGAGCCCTACGAG.

This clone was counted between two and nine times. Coverage ceases 3 residues before the CDR3 finishes, and the germline J gene fills in the end. V is TRBV11-3 and J is TRBJ2-1; tentatively, D is TRBD2 (5 bases). Looked up from germline, CDR1 is SGHNT and CDR2 is YENEEA. The CDR3 covers 12 residues. Between the trimmed V and J ends, which lost 4 bases and 6 bases, there was a span of 7 bases. The CDR3 bases that were read are TGTGCCAGCAGCTCTAGCTCCAATGAG. Amino acid sequence: CASSSSSNE. The full-length CDR3 reads as CASSSSSNEQFF.

This clone has at least ten counts. The sequenced fragment ends 3 residues before the CDR3 boundary, so the rest is inferred from the germline J gene. The chain uses TRBV20-1 and TRBJ1-1, with a weak D call TRBD1 (5 bases). V lost 3 bases, J lost 3 bases, and 14 bases lay in between. The CDR3 is 14 amino acids. CDR1 is DFQATT, CDR2 SNEGSKA, per germline (reference sequence). CDR3 region: CSASSRGWHTEAFF. The covered CDR3 bases are TGCAGTGCTAGTTCCCGGGGGTGGCACACTGAA.

This clone has ten or more counts. The read terminates 3 residues before the CDR3 end, so the remaining end is supplied by the germline J gene. The chain is built from TRBV5-4 and TRBJ2-1; perhaps TRBD1 as D (5 bases). With 0 bases removed from V and 8 bases from J, the gap between germline ends came to 12 bases. The germline V gene encodes CDR1 SGHNT and CDR2 YYREEE (reference sequence). CDR3 size: 14 residues. The CDR3 here is CASSLGGRRDEQFF. The CDR3 bases that were read are TGTGCCAGCAGCTTGGGGGGCCGCAGGGATGAG.

This clone was seen more than once but under ten times. The observed sequence ends 3 residues before the CDR3 terminus, with the missing tail filled in from the germline J gene. V usage is TRBV20-1 and J usage is TRBJ2-1; a weak D match, TRBD2 (6 bases). The CDR3 totals 14 residues. Germline assignment: CDR1 DFQATT and CDR2 SNEGSKA (reference sequence). V gave up 3 bases and J gave up 4 bases, with 13 bases separating them. The part of the CDR3 DNA that was read is TGCAGTGCTAGGGGGGTTAGCGGTTACAATGAG. Protein product: CSARGVSGYNE. The entire CDR3 protein is CSARGVSGYNEQFF.

In this sample, this clone turned up many times. The read comes to an end 3 residues before the CDR3 does, leaving the germline J gene to fill in the end. The rearrangement joins TRBV19 to TRBJ2-7; unclear D gene. Germline V gives CDR1 LNHDA, CDR2 SQIVND (reference sequence). The V end lost 1 base, the J end lost 0 bases, and 7 bases lay between the germline ends. CDR3 length: 14 residues. CDR3 DNA, as far as it was read: TGTGCCAGTAGTATAGCTGGCAGCTCCTACGAG. Its protein is CASSIAGSSYE. The full CDR3 protein reads CASSIAGSSYEQYF. Looking up the rest from reference TRBV19 and TRBJ2-7 gives the full variable domain: DGGITQSPKYLFRKEGQNVTLSCEQNLNHDAMYWYRQDPGQGLRLIYYSQIVNDFQKGDIAEGYSVSREKKESFPLTVTSAQKNPTAFYLCASSIAGSSYEQYFGPGTRLTVT.

This clone was recorded at least ten times. The read finishes 3 residues shy of the CDR3 end, and the germline J gene is used to complete it. The chain links TRBV7-9 to TRBJ1-2; D is uncertain. Per germline, CDR1 SEHNR and CDR2 FQNEAQ (reference sequence). Trimming shortened V by 5 bases and J by 2 bases, and 12 bases separated the two germline ends. The CDR3 has 14 amino acids. The sequenced CDR3 bases are TGTGCCAGCAGCCTAACGACACCGAACTATGGC. Amino acids: CASSLTTPNYG. The full CDR3 protein is CASSLTTPNYGYTF.

This clone appeared many times. The DNA ends 3 residues before the CDR3 does, and the rest of the CDR3 is filled in from the germline J gene. V gene TRBV15 combines with J gene TRBJ2-2; D is unclear. The germline V gene has CDR1 LNHNV and CDR2 YYDKDF (reference sequence). Trimming stripped 2 bases from V and 5 bases from J, with 3 bases between. This CDR3 comprises 12 residues. The DNA read from the CDR3 is TGTGCCACCAGCAGAACTACCGGGGAG. It specifies CATSRTTGE. The whole CDR3 region reads CATSRTTGELFF.

This clone was counted at least ten times. The CDR3 goes on 3 residues after the read ends, and that part is filled in from the germline J gene. This rearrangement joins TRBV20-1 to TRBJ2-7, with D perhaps matching TRBD1 (6 bases). Germline V gene lookup returns CDR1 DFQATT and CDR2 SNEGSKA (reference sequence). The CDR3 contains 14 residues. The CDR3 bases that were read are TGCACCCATGAGAGAACCGGGACAACCTACGAG. It translates to CTHERTGTTYE. The whole CDR3 protein is CTHERTGTTYEQYF.

There are a few counts of this clone. Read coverage stops 3 residues before the CDR3 terminus; the germline J gene supplies the remainder. J is TRBJ1-4 and V is TRBV7-6; D remains unclear. Per the germline V gene, CDR1 is SGHVS and CDR2 is FNYEAQ. This CDR3 spans 14 amino acids. The V end was cut by 1 base, the J end by 0 bases, with 3 bases between. CDR3 region: CASSLDTTNEKLFF. CDR3 DNA, as far as it was read: TGTGCCAGCAGCTTAGATACAACTAATGAAAAA.

This clone was observed at least ten times. The CDR3 end lies 3 residues beyond the end of the read and is filled in from the germline J gene. The chain joins TRBV5-1 to TRBJ2-2, with D perhaps matching TRBD1 (6 bases). Germline V gene sequence: CDR1 SGHRS, CDR2 YFSETQ. This CDR3 has 16 amino acids. The V end was cut by 1 base, the J end by 7 bases, with 17 bases between. The CDR3 sequence: CASSLITGNFDGELFF. CDR3 DNA, as far as it was read: TGCGCCAGCAGCTTGATTACAGGGAATTTTGACGGGGAG.

This clone was seen at least ten times. The read gets to within 3 residues of the CDR3 end, and the germline J gene fills in the rest. V gene TRBV6-2 or TRBV6-3 combines with J gene TRBJ2-1, with D perhaps TRBD2 (5 bases). Deletions cut 5 bases from V and 0 bases from J, with 14 bases between. The CDR3 is 16 amino acids. Germline V gene sequence: CDR1 MNHEY, CDR2 SVGEGT. The CDR3 here is CASSRPSRSSYNEQFF. The CDR3 bases that were read are TGTGCCAGCAGTAGACCTAGCAGAAGCTCCTACAATGAG.